One sample yielded the 2 T cell receptor beta chains listed below, sequenced in a study of monozygotic twins with cystic fibrosis (dated by TCRdb to the early 2020s). Receptor amplification or capture employed the immunoSEQ multiplex PCR assay. What TCRdb holds here is the immuneACCESS table cut down to in-frame rearrangements. Part of the clones is not present; checked against another copy, under half of the missing clones reflect an unresolved V gene, and the others are unexplained. For this sample there are roughly 32,000 clones; around 96% appear just once. Clones ranked in the top ten supply around 0.18% of the sample. Sequenced: blood. The receptors here all came from a girl aged 2-10 years with cystic fibrosis.

The rearrangement links TRBV4-1 to TRBJ1-1; 8 bases line up with TRBD1. Germline CDR1 MGHRA, CDR2 YSYEKL. CDR3 length: 21 amino acids. The V gene end was trimmed by 0 bases and the J gene end by 5 bases; junction bases not matched to a gene: 23. This CDR3 is CASSQDLGAAGGKERGTEAFF. The CDR3 DNA is TGCGCCAGCAGCCAAGATTTAGGGGCGGCAGGGGGCAAAGAAAGGGGGACTGAAGCTTTCTTT.

The chain carries TRBV29-1 and TRBJ1-2; no clear D. The CDR3 consists of 13 residues. CDR1 is SQVTM, CDR2 ANQGSEA, per germline. V was cut by 2 bases and J by 4 bases, with 11 bases left in between. CDR3 sequence reads: CSVEQAISYGYTF. DNA for the CDR3: TGCAGCGTTGAACAGGCGATTAGCTATGGCTACACCTTC.